This T cell receptor beta chain was profiled in a study of control samples from healthy donors and cancer patients. This clone showed up just a few times. Repertoires were generated with immunoSEQ multiplex PCR, while TCRdb's copy carries only in-frame clones and drops some. Of about 120,000 clones in the sample, 70% to 90% were seen once. The source is a man aged 50-59 years in good health. Sequenced material: blood.

The CDR3 DNA follows: TGTGCCAGCAGCTTGGGGGCTGAAGCTTTCTTT. Translated: CASSLGAEAFF. J is TRBJ1-1 and V is TRBV11-3, with D tentatively TRBD1 (5 bases). Deletions cut 3 bases from V and 6 bases from J, with 5 bases between. The CDR3 has 11 residues. Germline CDR1 SGHNT, CDR2 YENEEA. Looking up the rest from reference TRBV11-3 and TRBJ1-1 gives the full variable domain: EAGVVQSPRYKIIEKKQPVAFWCNPISGHNTLYWYLQNLGQGPELLIRYENEEAVDDSQLPKDRFSAERLKGVDSTLKIQPAELGDSAVYLCASSLGAEAFFGQGTRLTVV.